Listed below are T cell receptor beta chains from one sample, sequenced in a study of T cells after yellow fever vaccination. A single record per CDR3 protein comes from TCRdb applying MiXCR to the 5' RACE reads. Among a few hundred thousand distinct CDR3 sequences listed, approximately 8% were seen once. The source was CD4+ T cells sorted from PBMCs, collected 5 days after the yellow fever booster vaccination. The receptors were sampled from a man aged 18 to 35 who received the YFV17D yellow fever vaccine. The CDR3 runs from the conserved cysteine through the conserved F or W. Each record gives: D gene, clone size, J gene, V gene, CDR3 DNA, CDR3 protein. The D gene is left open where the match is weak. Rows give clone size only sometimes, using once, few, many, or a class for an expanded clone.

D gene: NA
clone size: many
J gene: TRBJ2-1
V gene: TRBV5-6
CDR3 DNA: TGTGCCAGCAGCTTGGGACCCAGCTCCTACAATGAGCAGTTCTTC
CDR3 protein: CASSLGPSSYNEQFF

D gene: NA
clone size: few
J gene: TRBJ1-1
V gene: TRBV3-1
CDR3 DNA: TGTGCCAGCAGCCAAGGTCTCGCTGAAGCTTTCTTT
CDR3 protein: CASSQGLAEAFF

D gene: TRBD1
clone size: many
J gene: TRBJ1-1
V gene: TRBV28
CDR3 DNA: TGTGCCAGCAGCGGGACAGGGATAAACACTGAAGCTTTCTTT
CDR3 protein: CASSGTGINTEAFF

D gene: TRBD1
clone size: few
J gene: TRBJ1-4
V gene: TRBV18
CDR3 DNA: TGTGCCAGCTCCCGACAGGGTCCGGAAAAACTGTTTTTT
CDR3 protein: CASSRQGPEKLFF

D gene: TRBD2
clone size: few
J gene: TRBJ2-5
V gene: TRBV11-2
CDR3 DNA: TGTGCCAGCAGCTTGACTAGCGGGGGGTTGGAGACCCAGTACTTC
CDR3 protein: CASSLTSGGLETQYF

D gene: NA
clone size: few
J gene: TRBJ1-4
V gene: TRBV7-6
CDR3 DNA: TGTGCCAGCAGTTGGCGGGGTAACGGTGAAAAACTGTTTTTT
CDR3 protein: CASSWRGNGEKLFF

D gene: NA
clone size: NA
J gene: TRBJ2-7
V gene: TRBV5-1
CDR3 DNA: TGCGCCAGCTCCCGAGGAAGTGCGGTCGAGCAGTACTTC
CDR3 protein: CASSRGSAVEQYF

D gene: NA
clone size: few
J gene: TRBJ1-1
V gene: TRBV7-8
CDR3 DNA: TGTGCCAGCAGCTTATCCCAGGGCTGGGCTTTCTTT
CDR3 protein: CASSLSQGWAFF

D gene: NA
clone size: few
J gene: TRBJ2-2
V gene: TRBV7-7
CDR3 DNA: TGTGCCAGCAGCTTAGAGATCTCCGGGGAGCTGTTTTTT
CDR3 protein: CASSLEISGELFF

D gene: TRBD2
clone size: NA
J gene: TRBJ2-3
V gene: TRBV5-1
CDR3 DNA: TGCGCCAGCACCCCAGGGGGGACTAGCGTTGCAGATACGCAGTATTTT
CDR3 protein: CASTPGGTSVADTQYF

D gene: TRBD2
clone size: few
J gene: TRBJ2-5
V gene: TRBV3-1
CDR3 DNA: TGTGCCAGCAGCCAAGATCGGCAGCGGGGCGGGTGGGAGACCCAGTACTTC
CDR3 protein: CASSQDRQRGGWETQYF

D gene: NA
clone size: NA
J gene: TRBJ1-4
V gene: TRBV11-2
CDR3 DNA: TGTGCCAGCAGGGGACAAGCTCATGAAAAACTGTTTTTT
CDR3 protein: CASRGQAHEKLFF

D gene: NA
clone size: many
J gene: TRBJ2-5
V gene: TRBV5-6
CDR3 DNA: TGTGCCAGCAGCGCGGTCAAGGCATGGTCCTGGGAGGAGACCCAGTACTTC
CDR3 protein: CASSAVKAWSWEETQYF

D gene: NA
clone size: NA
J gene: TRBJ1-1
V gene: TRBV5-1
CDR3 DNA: TGCGCCAGCAGCTCCGACAGGCTTACTGAAGCTTTCTTT
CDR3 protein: CASSSDRLTEAFF

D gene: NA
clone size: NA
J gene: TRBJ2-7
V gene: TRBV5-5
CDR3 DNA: TGTGCCAGCAGCCCATACGACGGGAAGTACGAGCAGTACTTC
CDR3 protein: CASSPYDGKYEQYF

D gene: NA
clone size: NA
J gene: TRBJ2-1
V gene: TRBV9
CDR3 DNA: TGTGCCAGCAGCGTAGATTCAGAACATGAGCAGTTCTTC
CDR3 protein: CASSVDSEHEQFF

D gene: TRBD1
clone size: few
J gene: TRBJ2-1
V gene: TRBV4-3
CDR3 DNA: TGCGCCAGCAGCCAAGATATATTAGGACAGGCTGCCGGCCATGAGCAGTTCTTC
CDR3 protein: CASSQDILGQAAGHEQFF

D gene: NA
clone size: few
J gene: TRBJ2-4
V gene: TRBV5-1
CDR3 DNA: TGCGCCAGCAGCTTGGGGGGCGCAAACATTCAGTACTTC
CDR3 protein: CASSLGGANIQYF

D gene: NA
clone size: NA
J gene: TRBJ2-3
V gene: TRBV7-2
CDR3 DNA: TGTGCCAGCAGCTTAGAAGGGGCTAGTACGCAGTATTTT
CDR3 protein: CASSLEGASTQYF

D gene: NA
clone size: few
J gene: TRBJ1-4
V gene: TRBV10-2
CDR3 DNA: TGCGCCAGCAGTGATCGGGGCAGGAATGAAAAACTGTTTTTT
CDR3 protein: CASSDRGRNEKLFF

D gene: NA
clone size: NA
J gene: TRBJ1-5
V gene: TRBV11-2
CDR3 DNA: TGTGCCAGCAGCTTCGGGAATAGCAATCAGCCCCAGCATTTT
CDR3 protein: CASSFGNSNQPQHF

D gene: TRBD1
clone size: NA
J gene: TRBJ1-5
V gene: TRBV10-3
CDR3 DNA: TGTGCCATCAGCCCAACAGGGGGTAGCAATCAGCCCCAGCATTTT
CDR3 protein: CAISPTGGSNQPQHF

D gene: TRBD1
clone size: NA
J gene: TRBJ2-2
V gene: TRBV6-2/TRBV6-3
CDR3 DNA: TGTGCCAGCAGGACAGGGGGGCTAAACACCGGGGAGCTGTTTTTT
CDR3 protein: CASRTGGLNTGELFF

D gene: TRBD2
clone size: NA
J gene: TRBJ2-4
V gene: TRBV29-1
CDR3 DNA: TGCAGCGCCCGCGGAGCCGGGACTAGCGGGGGGAGTGGGGCCAAAAACATTCAGTACTTC
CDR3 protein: CSARGAGTSGGSGAKNIQYF

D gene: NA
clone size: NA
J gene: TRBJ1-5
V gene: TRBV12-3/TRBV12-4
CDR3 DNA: TGTGCCAGCCAAGGCAGGAGCAATCAGCCCCAGCATTTT
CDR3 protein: CASQGRSNQPQHF

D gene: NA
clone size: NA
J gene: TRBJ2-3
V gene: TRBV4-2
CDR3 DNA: TGTGCCAGCAGCCAAGATGTGGGGGCTAGCACAGATACGCAGTATTTT
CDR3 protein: CASSQDVGASTDTQYF

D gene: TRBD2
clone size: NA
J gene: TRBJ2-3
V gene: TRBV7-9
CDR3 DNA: TGTGCCAGCAGCTCCCTAAGGACAGCGGGGGACACAGATACGCAGTATTTT
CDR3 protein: CASSSLRTAGDTDTQYF

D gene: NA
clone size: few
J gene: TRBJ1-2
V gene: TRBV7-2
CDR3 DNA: TGTGCCAGCAGCCCCTCTAACTATGGCTACACCTTC
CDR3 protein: CASSPSNYGYTF

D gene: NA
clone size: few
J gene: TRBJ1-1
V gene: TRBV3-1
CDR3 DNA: TGTGCCAGCAGCCCGCGTGGGCAAGGGGAAGCTTTCTTT
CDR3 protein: CASSPRGQGEAFF

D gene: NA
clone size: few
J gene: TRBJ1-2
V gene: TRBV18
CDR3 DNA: TGTGCCAGCTCACCGGGGGTAGGGGACGGCTACACCTTC
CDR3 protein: CASSPGVGDGYTF

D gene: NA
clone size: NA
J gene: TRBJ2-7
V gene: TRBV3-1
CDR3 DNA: TGTGCCAGCAGCCAAGTACAGGGAGGGAAGCAGTACTTC
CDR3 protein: CASSQVQGGKQYF

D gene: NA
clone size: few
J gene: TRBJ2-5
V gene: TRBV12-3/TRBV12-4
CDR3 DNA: TGTGCCAGCCGTGCCCTCTGGGGCGGAGGTGGGACCCAGTACTTC
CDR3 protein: CASRALWGGGGTQYF

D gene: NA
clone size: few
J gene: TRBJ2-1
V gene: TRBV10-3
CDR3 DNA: TGTGCCATCGGCTCGACTAGAAGCGAGCAGTTCTTC
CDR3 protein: CAIGSTRSEQFF

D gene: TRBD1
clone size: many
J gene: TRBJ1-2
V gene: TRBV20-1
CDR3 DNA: TGCAGTGCAACTGACAGGGTGGGGGGCTACACCTTC
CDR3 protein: CSATDRVGGYTF

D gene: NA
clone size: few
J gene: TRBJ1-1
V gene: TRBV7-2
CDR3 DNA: TGTGCCAGCAGCCCCGGAGCCAACGCGGTCGCTGAAGCTTTCTTT
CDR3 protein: CASSPGANAVAEAFF

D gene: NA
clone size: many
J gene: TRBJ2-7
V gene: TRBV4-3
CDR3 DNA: TGCGCCAGCAGCCAAGATCTCGTACGGCGTTTTGACTCCTACGAGCAGTACTTC
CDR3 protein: CASSQDLVRRFDSYEQYF

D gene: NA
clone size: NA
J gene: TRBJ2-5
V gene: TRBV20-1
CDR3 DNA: TGCAGTGCCCTCCCCTGGACTCGCTCAGAGACCCAGTACTTC
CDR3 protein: CSALPWTRSETQYF